This T cell receptor beta chain stems from a study of T cell responses to AZD1222 COVID-19 vaccine. Whole-study results and caveats: Donors skewed white British and female; clonal diversity was possibly underestimated. The reported proportion of spike-specific TCRs targeting unmutated variant regions was nearly half.

Using immunoSEQ multiplex PCR, the repertoire was profiled, and TCRdb retains in-frame clones only, with some absent. The table lists 150,000 to 200,000 clones, about 83% of them singletons. About this clone itself: Its specificity is unknown.

The length of the CDR3 is 15 residues. With 0 bases removed from V and 4 bases from J, the gap between germline ends came to 12 bases. Looked up from germline, CDR1 is SGHAT and CDR2 is FQNNGV. The sequence derives from an adult who received the AZD1222 COVID-19 vaccine. V is TRBV11-2 and J is TRBJ1-1, with TRBD1 as a possible D gene (5 bases). This material consisted of peripheral blood, taken 28 days after the second AZD1222 dose. As DNA, the CDR3 is TGTGCCAGCAGCTTAGATCCGGGGGAAAGCACTGAAGCTTTCTTT. Its protein is CASSLDPGESTEAFF.